Following are 24 T cell receptor beta chains from one sample sequenced in a study of T cell changes during pregnancy in multiple sclerosis. Assay: immunoSEQ multiplex PCR; the TCRdb copy retains only in-frame clones and omits some. There are fewer than 45,000 clones in the sample; around 90% occur only once, and over 5% lies in the top ten. Sample: CD8+ T cells from peripheral blood mononuclear cells, taken after pregnancy. The receptors here all came from a female donor in good health, enrolled as a control in a pregnancy study.

The sample holds a few counts of this clone. CDR3 bases: TGCAGCGTTACCGTCGGGGGTACAGTTGGCTACACCTTC. Translated, it gives CSVTVGGTVGYTF. The chain links TRBV29-1 to TRBJ1-2; TRBD1 is a possible D gene (5 bases). Per germline, CDR1 SQVTM and CDR2 ANQGSEA. Trimming removed 5 bases from V and 7 bases from J, with 17 bases in between. The CDR3 is made up of 13 amino acids.

This clone came up once. The DNA for the CDR3 is TGTGCCAGCAGCAGCCCTCCAGGTATAGACTACAATGAGCAGTTCTTC. Protein product: CASSSPPGIDYNEQFF. This chain connects TRBV2 to TRBJ2-1; D gene unclear. Trimming removed 6 bases from V and 3 bases from J, with 18 bases in between. CDR3 length equals 16 residues. Germline loops: CDR1 SNHLY, CDR2 FYNNEI. Combining the CDR3 with reference TRBV2 and TRBJ2-1 gives the whole variable domain EPEVTQTPSHQVTQMGQEVILRCVPISNHLYFYWYRQILGQKVEFLVSFYNNEISEKSEIFDDQFSVERPDGSNFTLKIRSTKLEDSAMYFCASSSPPGIDYNEQFFGPGTRLTVL.

The chain has TRBV9 and TRBJ2-2; a weak D match, TRBD1 (6 bases). V lost 3 bases and J 5 bases, leaving 8 bases between the germline ends. The V gene's germline CDR1 is SGDLS and CDR2 YYNGEE. The CDR3 has 13 residues. The CDR3 DNA reads as TGTGCCAGCAGCGGGCAGGGGACCGGGGAGCTGTTTTTT. The encoded protein is CASSGQGTGELFF.

V and J are TRBV13 and TRBJ2-3; 8 nucleotides match TRBD2. This CDR3 region has 15 residues. Trimming removed 5 bases from V and 4 bases from J; junction bases left unmatched: 8. CDR1 is PRHDT and CDR2 is FYEKMQ in the germline V gene (reference sequence). The CDR3 loop is CASSPWGGGPDTQYF. The DNA of the CDR3 is TGTGCCAGCAGCCCGTGGGGCGGGGGGCCAGATACGCAGTATTTT.

This chain links TRBV9 with TRBJ2-3, with D tentatively TRBD2 (7 bases). There are 16 residues in the CDR3. Trimming removed 1 base at V and 3 bases at J, with 15 bases between. Per germline, CDR1 SGDLS and CDR2 YYNGEE. The CDR3 DNA sequence: TGTGCCAGCAGCGTAACCGGAAAGGGGGGGACAGATACGCAGTATTTT. It yields the protein CASSVTGKGGTDTQYF.

V and J are TRBV4-2 and TRBJ2-3; TRBD2 agrees at 11 bases. This CDR3 is built from 17 residues. CDR1 is LGHNA, CDR2 YNFKEQ, per germline. Trimming took 0 bases from V and 6 from J; bases not matched to a gene: 8. The chain's CDR3 is CASSQEASGGRPDTQYF. CDR3 nucleotides: TGTGCCAGCAGCCAAGAGGCTAGCGGGGGGCGCCCGGATACGCAGTATTTT.

The V gene is TRBV28, the J gene TRBJ2-2; maybe TRBD1 (6 bases). This CDR3 region has 14 residues. V was shortened by 6 bases and J by 6 bases, with 14 bases between the two germline ends. Germline V CDR1 and CDR2: MDHEN, SYDVKM. For the CDR3, the DNA is TGTGCCAGCAGCCGGACAGAAAGGGCCGGGGAGCTGTTTTTT. Its translation is CASSRTERAGELFF.

In its sample, this clone was seen a few times. J is TRBJ1-1 and V is TRBV15, with no clear D. Trimming took off 3 bases at V and 2 bases at J, with 4 bases between the two ends. The germline gives CDR1 LNHNV, CDR2 YYDKDF (reference sequence). This CDR3 is built from 12 residues. The CDR3 loop is CATSRANTEAFF. The CDR3 coding sequence is TGTGCCACCAGCAGGGCCAACACTGAAGCTTTCTTT. Using reference TRBV15 and TRBJ1-1 for the parts outside the CDR3, the full variable domain is DAMVIQNPRYQVTQFGKPVTLSCSQTLNHNVMYWYQQKSSQAPKLLFHYYDKDFNNEADTPDNFQSRRPNTSFCFLDIRSPGLGDTAMYLCATSRANTEAFFGQGTRLTVV.

This rearrangement joins TRBV11-2 to TRBJ2-7; possibly TRBD1 for D (5 bases). Per germline, CDR1 SGHAT and CDR2 FQNNGV. Trimming took 1 base from V and 4 from J, leaving 14 bases between them. The CDR3 consists of 15 residues. CDR3 nucleotides: TGTGCCAGCAGCTTAGTGCAGGGCACCCTATACGAGCAGTACTTC. It encodes CASSLVQGTLYEQYF.

The genes are TRBV2 and TRBJ1-1; D may be TRBD1 (6 bases). V gave up 0 bases and J gave up 6 bases, with 20 bases separating them. The CDR3 totals 17 residues. The germline gives CDR1 SNHLY, CDR2 FYNNEI. CDR3 amino acids: CASSEAWGQEGPPEAFF. DNA for the CDR3: TGTGCCAGCAGTGAAGCGTGGGGGCAGGAAGGGCCCCCTGAAGCTTTCTTT.

The V and J genes are TRBV7-9 and TRBJ2-5; possible D gene TRBD1, 6 bases. This CDR3 is built from 12 residues. Trimming removed 4 bases from V and 3 bases from J, with 6 bases in between. Looked up from germline, CDR1 is SEHNR and CDR2 is FQNEAQ (reference sequence). The CDR3 loop is CASSWTEETQYF. Here the CDR3 DNA reads TGTGCCAGCAGCTGGACAGAAGAGACCCAGTACTTC.

The chain uses TRBV4-3 and TRBJ1-6; possible D gene TRBD1, 5 bases. CDR1 is LGHNA, CDR2 YSLEER, per germline. The germline V and J ends were trimmed by 0 bases and 10 bases, with 19 bases remaining between them. This CDR3 contains 17 residues. The CDR3 region is CASSQDPSGGTRSPLHF. For the CDR3, the DNA is TGCGCCAGCAGCCAAGATCCATCTGGAGGGACGCGGTCACCCCTCCACTTT.

This clone showed up just once. This sequence joins TRBV4-2 and TRBJ1-1, with D maybe TRBD1 (5 bases). This CDR3 is 14 amino acids long. Germline assignment: CDR1 LGHNA and CDR2 YNFKEQ. The V end lost 4 bases, the J end lost 6 bases, and 15 bases lay between the germline ends. The CDR3 sequence is CASSLTLGGAEAFF. The CDR3 coding sequence is TGTGCCAGCAGCCTCACATTGGGGGGGGCTGAAGCTTTCTTT.

V gene TRBV6-1 combines with J gene TRBJ2-4; no clear D gene. The germline V gene has CDR1 MNHNS and CDR2 SASEGT. CDR3 length: 14 residues. The V and J ends lost 3 bases and 0 bases respectively, with 6 bases between them. The CDR3 coding sequence is TGTGCCAGCAGTGATTTTCTAGCCAAAAACATTCAGTACTTC. It encodes CASSDFLAKNIQYF.

This chain joins TRBV4-2 and TRBJ2-1; 7 nucleotides align to TRBD1. CDR1 LGHNA and CDR2 YNFKEQ come from the germline V gene. The ends lost 1 base at V and 6 bases at J; junction bases unmatched: 3. The CDR3 length is 14 residues. Here the CDR3 DNA reads TGTGCCAGCAGCCAAGGTGCAGGGGGCAATGAGCAGTTCTTC. This codes for CASSQGAGGNEQFF.

CDR3 nucleotide sequence: TGCGCCAGCAGCTTGTATGGGACTGACTATGGCTACACCTTC. Its translation is CASSLYGTDYGYTF. The chain recombines TRBV5-1 with TRBJ1-2; tentatively, D is TRBD1 (5 bases). Looked up from germline, CDR1 is SGHRS and CDR2 is YFSETQ. Trimming stripped 1 base from V and 3 bases from J, with 10 bases between. The CDR3 length is 14 residues. Variable domain in full (rest from reference TRBV5-1 and TRBJ1-2): KAGVTQTPRYLIKTRGQQVTLSCSPISGHRSVSWYQQTPGQGLQFLFEYFSETQRNKGNFPGRFSGRQFSNSRSEMNVSTLELGDSALYLCASSLYGTDYGYTFGSGTRLTVV.

This chain connects TRBV2 to TRBJ1-1; a weak D match, TRBD1 (6 bases). The CDR3 spans 16 residues. Trimming took 2 bases from V and 0 from J, leaving 13 bases between them. CDR1 SNHLY and CDR2 FYNNEI come from the germline V gene. CDR3 sequence reads: CASSESWQGMNTEAFF. CDR3 DNA: TGTGCCAGCAGTGAATCTTGGCAGGGGATGAACACTGAAGCTTTCTTT.

This clone occurred a few times. The chain has TRBV7-9 and TRBJ2-7; a possible D gene is TRBD1 (6 bases). CDR3 length: 15 amino acids. Germline V lookup: CDR1 SEHNR, CDR2 FQNEAQ (reference sequence). Trimming took 5 bases from V and 2 from J, leaving 16 bases between them. CDR3 residues: CASSPDSPGAYEQYF. CDR3 DNA: TGTGCCAGCAGCCCAGACTCCCCAGGGGCCTACGAGCAGTACTTC. The whole variable domain, filled in from reference TRBV7-9 and TRBJ2-7, reads DTGVSQNPRHKITKRGQNVTFRCDPISEHNRLYWYRQTLGQGPEFLTYFQNEAQLEKSRLLSDRFSAERPKGSFSTLEIQRTEQGDSAMYLCASSPDSPGAYEQYFGPGTRLTVT.

The gene calls are TRBV5-6 and TRBJ2-7; 7 bases are shared with TRBD1. The germline V gene encodes CDR1 SGHDT and CDR2 YYEEEE. This CDR3 has 15 amino acids. J gave up 2 bases and V 0 bases, and 5 bases lay outside the gene matches. The CDR3 sequence is CASSLEQGTTYEQYF. Written as DNA, the CDR3 is TGTGCCAGCAGCTTGGAACAGGGGACGACCTACGAGCAGTACTTC.

The rearrangement uses TRBV6-4 and TRBJ2-3, with D perhaps TRBD1 (6 bases). Germline-derived CDR1 and CDR2 are MRHNA and SNTAGT. The CDR3 length is 14 residues. The V end lost 2 bases, the J end lost 2 bases, and 8 bases lay between the germline ends. CDR3 sequence (DNA): TGTGCCAGCAGTGACGGGACATACACAGATACGCAGTATTTT. This translates into CASSDGTYTDTQYF.

The DNA of the CDR3 is TGCGCCAGCAGCCAATCTGCTGGGCGGGGGGCCCCAACCGGGGAGCTGTTTTTT. The encoded protein is CASSQSAGRGAPTGELFF. J is TRBJ2-2 and V is TRBV4-3, with TRBD2 matching over 8 bases. CDR1 is LGHNA and CDR2 is YSLEER in the germline V gene. CDR3 size: 18 residues. V was clipped by 2 bases and J by 5 bases; unmatched bases: 13.

V gene TRBV9 combines with J gene TRBJ2-2; possibly TRBD2 for D (5 bases). Deletions cut 2 bases from V and 0 bases from J, with 8 bases between. The V gene's germline CDR1 is SGDLS and CDR2 YYNGEE. CDR3 length equals 15 residues. CDR3 sequence reads: CASSVSGTNTGELFF. The CDR3 bases are TGTGCCAGCAGCGTCAGCGGAACGAACACCGGGGAGCTGTTTTTT.

The chain uses TRBV27 and TRBJ1-6; D gene ambiguous. V was shortened by 0 bases and J by 3 bases, with 3 bases between the two germline ends. The CDR3 runs 14 residues. Germline V lookup: CDR1 MNHEY, CDR2 SMNVEV (reference sequence). CDR3 bases: TGTGCCAGCAGTTTATCCGGCTATAATTCACCCCTCCACTTT. Its translation is CASSLSGYNSPLHF.

The chain employs TRBV27 and TRBJ2-3, with 9 bases fitting TRBD2. With V trimmed by 3 bases and J by 1 base, 8 bases remained unmatched. CDR1 is MNHEY, CDR2 SMNVEV, per germline (reference sequence). The CDR3 length is 17 residues. CDR3 nucleotides: TGTGCCAGCAGTTTCGAACTAGCGGGCTTCGGCACAGATACGCAGTATTTT. Amino acids: CASSFELAGFGTDTQYF.